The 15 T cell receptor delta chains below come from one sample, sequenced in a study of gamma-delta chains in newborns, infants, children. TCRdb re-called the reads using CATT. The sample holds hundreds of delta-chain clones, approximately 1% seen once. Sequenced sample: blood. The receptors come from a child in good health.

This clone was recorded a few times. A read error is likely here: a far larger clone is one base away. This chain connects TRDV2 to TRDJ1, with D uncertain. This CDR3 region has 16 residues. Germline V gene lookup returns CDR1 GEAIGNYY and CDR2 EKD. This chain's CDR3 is CACDSVESMYTDKPIF. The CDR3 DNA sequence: TGTGCCTGTGACTCAGTAGAGAGTATGTACACCGATAAACCCATCTTT.

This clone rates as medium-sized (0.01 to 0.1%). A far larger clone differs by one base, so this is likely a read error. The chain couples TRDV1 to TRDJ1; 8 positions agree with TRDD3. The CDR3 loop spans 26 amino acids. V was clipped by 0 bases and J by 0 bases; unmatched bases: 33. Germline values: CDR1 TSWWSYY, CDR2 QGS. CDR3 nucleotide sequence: TGTGCTCTTGGGGAACTGGGATTCTTCTTACACACCCTCTACTGGGGGGAGCGCTTCTACACCGATAAACTCATCTTT. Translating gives CALGELGFFLHTLYWGERFYTDKLIF.

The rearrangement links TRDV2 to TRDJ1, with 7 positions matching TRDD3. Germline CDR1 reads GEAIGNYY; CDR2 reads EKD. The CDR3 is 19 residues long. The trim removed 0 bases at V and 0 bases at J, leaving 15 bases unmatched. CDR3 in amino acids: CACDTVGGQGPKYTDKLIF. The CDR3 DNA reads TGTGCCTGTGACACCGTTGGGGGACAGGGCCCCAAGTACACCGATAAACTCATCTTT.

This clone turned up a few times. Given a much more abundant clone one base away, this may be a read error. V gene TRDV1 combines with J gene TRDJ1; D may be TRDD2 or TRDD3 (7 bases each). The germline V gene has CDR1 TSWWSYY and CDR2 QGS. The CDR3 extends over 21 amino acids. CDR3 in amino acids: CAPGEVFLRSSGGQYTDKLIF. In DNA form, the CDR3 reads TGTGCTCCTGGGGAGGTCTTCCTAAGGTCTTCTGGGGGTCAGTACACCGATAAACTCATCTTT.

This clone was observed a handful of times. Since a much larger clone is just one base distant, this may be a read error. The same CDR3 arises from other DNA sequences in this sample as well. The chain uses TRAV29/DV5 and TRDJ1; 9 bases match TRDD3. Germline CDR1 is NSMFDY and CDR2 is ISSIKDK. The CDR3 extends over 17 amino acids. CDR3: CAASARGTGGRADKLIF. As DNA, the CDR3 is TGTGCGGCAAGCGCTCGCGGTACTGGGGGACGTGCCGATAAACTCATCTTT.

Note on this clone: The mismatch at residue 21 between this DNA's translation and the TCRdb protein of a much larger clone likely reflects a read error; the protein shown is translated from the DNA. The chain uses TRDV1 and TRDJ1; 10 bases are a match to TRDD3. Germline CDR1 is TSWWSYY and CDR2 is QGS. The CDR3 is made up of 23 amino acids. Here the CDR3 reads CALGAFRTMKREYWGMWSDKPIF. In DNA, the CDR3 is TGTGCTCTTGGGGCCTTCCGCACAATGAAGAGAGAGTACTGGGGGATGTGGAGCGATAAACCCATCTTT.

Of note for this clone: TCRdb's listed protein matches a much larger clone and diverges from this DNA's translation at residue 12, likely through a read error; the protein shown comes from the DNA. The CDR3 coding sequence is TGTGCTCTTGGGGAACTACCCTTCTACTGGGGGGTACATAACACCGATAAACTCATCTTT. This translates into CALGELPFYWGVHNTDKLIF. The rearrangement links TRDV1 to TRDJ1; 8 nucleotides line up with TRDD3. Trimming at V came to 0 bases and at J to 0 bases, leaving 15 bases not matched to a gene. The CDR3 spans 20 residues. The germline V gene encodes CDR1 TSWWSYY and CDR2 QGS.

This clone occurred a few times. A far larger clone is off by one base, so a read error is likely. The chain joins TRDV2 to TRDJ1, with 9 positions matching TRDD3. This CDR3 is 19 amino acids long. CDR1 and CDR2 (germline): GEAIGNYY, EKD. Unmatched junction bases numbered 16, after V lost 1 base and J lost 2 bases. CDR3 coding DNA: TGTGCCTGTGACACGTTACCGGGGGATACATGGACCCAGACCGATAAACTCATCTTT. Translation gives CACDTLPGDTWTQTDKLIF.

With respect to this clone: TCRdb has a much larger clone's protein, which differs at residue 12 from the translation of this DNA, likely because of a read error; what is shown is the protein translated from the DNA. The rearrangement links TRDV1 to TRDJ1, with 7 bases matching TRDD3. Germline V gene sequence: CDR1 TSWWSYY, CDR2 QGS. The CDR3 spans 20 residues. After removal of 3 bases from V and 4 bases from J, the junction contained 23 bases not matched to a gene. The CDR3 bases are TGTGCTCTTGGGGACACAATTTTCCATTGGGGGACACTCGGGGGCGATAAACTCATCTTT. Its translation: CALGDTIFHWGTLGGDKLIF.

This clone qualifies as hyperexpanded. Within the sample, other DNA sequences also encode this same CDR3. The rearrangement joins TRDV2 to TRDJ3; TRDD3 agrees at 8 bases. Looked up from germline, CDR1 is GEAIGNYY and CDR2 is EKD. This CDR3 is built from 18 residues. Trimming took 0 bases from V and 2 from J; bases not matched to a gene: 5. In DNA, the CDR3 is TGTGCCTGTGACACCTTACTGGGGGTTACCTGGGACACCCGACAGATGTTTTTC. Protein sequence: CACDTLLGVTWDTRQMFF.

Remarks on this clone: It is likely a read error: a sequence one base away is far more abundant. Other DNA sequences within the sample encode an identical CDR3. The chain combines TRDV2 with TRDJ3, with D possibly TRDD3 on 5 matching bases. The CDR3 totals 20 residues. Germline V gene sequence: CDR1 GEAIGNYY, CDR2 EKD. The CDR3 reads CACDTLKRIPSSWDTRQMFF. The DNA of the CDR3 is TGTGCCTGTGACACCTTGAAGCGGATTCCAAGCTCCTGGGACACCCGACAGATGTTCTTC.

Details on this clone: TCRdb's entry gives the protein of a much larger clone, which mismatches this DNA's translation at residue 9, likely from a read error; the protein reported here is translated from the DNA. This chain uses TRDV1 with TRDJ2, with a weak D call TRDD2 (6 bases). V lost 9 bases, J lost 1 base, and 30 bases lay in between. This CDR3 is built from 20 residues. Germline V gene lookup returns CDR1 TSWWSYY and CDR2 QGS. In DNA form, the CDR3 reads TGTGCTCTCCTAATCCTCCTACTGGAGGATAAGACCTATTTGACAGCACAACTCTTCTTT. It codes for CALLILLLEDKTYLTAQLFF.

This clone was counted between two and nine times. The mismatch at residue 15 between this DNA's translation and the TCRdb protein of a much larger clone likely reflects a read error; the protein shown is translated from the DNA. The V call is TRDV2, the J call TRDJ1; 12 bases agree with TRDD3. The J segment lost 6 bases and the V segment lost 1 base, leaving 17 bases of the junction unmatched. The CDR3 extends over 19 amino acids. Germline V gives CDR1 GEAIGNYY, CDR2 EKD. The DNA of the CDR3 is TGTGCCTGTGACACGTTACTGGGGGATACATGGACCCAGACCAATAAACTCATCTTT. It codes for CACDTLLGDTWTQTNKLIF.

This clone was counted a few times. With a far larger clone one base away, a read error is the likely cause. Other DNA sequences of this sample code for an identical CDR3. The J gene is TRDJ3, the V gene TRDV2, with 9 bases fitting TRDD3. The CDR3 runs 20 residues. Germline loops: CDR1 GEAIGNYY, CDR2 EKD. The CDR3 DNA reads TGCGCCTGTGTCCTACTACTGGGGGAGCCGCACTCCTGGGACACCCGACAGATGTTTTTC. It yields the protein CACVLLLGEPHSWDTRQMFF.

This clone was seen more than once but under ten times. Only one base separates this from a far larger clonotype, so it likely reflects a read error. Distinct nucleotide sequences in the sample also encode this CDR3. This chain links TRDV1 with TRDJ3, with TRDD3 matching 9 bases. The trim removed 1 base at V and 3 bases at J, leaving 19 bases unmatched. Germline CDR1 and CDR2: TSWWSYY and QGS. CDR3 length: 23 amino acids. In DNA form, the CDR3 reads TGTGCTCTTGGGGAACGGGCTTCCTCCGTACTGGGGGACATCTTCTGGGACACCCGACAGATGTTTTTC. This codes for CALGERASSVLGDIFWDTRQMFF.